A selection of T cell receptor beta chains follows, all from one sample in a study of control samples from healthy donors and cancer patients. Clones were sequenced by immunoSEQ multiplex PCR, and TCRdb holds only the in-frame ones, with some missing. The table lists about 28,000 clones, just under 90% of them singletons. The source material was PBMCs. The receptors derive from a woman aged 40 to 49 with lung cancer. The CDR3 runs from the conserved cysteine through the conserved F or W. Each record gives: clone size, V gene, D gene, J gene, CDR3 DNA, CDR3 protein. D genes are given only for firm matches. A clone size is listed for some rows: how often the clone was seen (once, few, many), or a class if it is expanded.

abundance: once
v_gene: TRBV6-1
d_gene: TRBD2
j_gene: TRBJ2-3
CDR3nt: TGTGCCAGCAGTGAGGAAGCGGGGGGCACAGATACGCAGTATTTT
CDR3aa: CASSEEAGGTDTQYF

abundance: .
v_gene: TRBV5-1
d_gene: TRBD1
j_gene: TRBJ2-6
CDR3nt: TGCGCCAGCAGCCTAACGGGCGGGACAGGGGCAGTTGGGGCCAACGTCCTGACTTTC
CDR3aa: CASSLTGGTGAVGANVLTF

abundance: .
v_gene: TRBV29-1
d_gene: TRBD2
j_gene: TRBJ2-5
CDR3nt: TGCAGCGTTGTTTTGGCTAGCGGCCACCAAGAGACCCAGTACTTC
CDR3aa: CSVVLASGHQETQYF

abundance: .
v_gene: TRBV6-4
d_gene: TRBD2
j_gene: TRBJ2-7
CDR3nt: TGTGCCAGCAGTACTGAAGCGGGGGGCTCCTACGAGCAGTACTTC
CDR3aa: CASSTEAGGSYEQYF

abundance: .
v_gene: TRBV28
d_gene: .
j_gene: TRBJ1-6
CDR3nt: TGTGCCAGCAGAAAAAGACAGGTAGATAATTCACCCCTCCACTTT
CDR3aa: CASRKRQVDNSPLHF

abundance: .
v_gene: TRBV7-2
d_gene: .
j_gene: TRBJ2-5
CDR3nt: TGTGCCAGCAGCAACAGGGTAGGGCAAGAGACCCAGTACTTC
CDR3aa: CASSNRVGQETQYF

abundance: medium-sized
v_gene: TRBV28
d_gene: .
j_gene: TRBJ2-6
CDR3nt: TGTGCCAGCAGTTTCGGGGACTTCTCTGGGGCCAACGTCCTGACTTTC
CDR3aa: CASSFGDFSGANVLTF

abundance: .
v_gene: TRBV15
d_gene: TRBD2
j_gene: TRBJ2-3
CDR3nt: TGTGCCACCAGCAAACCGGGACTAGCGGGGGTCCAGAATACGCAGTATTTT
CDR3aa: CATSKPGLAGVQNTQYF

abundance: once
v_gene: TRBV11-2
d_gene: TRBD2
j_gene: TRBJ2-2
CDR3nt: TGTGCCAGCAGCTTTAGCGGGGGGGCTAAGACCGGGGAGCTGTTTTTT
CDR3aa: CASSFSGGAKTGELFF

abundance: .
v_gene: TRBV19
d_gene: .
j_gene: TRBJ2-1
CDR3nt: TGTGCCGTAGGGTGGGGGGTAGCTCAGCAAGGGAGCTCCTACAATGAGCAGTTCTTC
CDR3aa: CAVGWGVAQQGSSYNEQFF

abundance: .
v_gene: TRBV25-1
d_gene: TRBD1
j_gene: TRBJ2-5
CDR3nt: TGTGCCAGCAGCCAGGACAGGGCCAAAATCACAGAGACCCAGTACTTC
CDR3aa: CASSQDRAKITETQYF

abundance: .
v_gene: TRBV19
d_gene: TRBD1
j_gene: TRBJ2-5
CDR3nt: TGTGCCAGTAGGACGACAGGGGGCGAAGAGACCCAGTACTTC
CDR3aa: CASRTTGGEETQYF

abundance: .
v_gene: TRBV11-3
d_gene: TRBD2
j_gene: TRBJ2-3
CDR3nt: TGTGCCAGCAGCCCCCGGGAGGGGAATCGGGATACGCAGTATTTT
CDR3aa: CASSPREGNRDTQYF

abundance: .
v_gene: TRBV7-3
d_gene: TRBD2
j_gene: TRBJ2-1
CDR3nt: TGTGCCAGCAGCTCGACTAGCGGGGGTAGGCATGAGCAGTTCTTC
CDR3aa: CASSSTSGGRHEQFF

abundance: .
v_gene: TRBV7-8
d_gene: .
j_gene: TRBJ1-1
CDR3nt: TGTGCCAGCAGCTTGCCCAATAGGCTGTTAGGGTTGTACACTGAAGCTTTCTTT
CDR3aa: CASSLPNRLLGLYTEAFF

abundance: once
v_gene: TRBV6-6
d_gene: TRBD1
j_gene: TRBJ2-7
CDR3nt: TGTGCCAGCAGTCCCCCGGCGCGACAGGGAAGGAACTACGAGCAGTACTTC
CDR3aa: CASSPPARQGRNYEQYF

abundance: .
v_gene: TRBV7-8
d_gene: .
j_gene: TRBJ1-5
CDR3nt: TGTGCCAGCAGCTTAGGTCTCAGCAATCAGCCCCAGCATTTT
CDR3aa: CASSLGLSNQPQHF

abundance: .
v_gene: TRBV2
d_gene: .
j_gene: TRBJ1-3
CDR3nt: TGTGCCAGCAGTGCAGCGGGGGTGAGAAACACCATATATTTT
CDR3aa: CASSAAGVRNTIYF

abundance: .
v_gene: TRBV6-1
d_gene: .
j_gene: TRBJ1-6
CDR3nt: TGTGCCAGCAGTGATCGGTGGGGGGGCAATTCACCCCTCCACTTT
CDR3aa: CASSDRWGGNSPLHF

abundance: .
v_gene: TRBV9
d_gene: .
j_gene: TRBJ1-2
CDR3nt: TGTGCCAGCAGCGCATCGGGGTGGGGAGGGAGTGCTGGTGGCTACACCTTC
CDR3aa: CASSASGWGGSAGGYTF

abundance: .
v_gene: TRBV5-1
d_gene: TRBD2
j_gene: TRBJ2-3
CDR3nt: TGCGCCAGCTCCCAACAGCGGGGGGTAGGAGATACGCAGTATTTT
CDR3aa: CASSQQRGVGDTQYF

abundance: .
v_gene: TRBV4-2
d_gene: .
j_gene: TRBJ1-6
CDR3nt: TGTGCCAGCAGCCAGGGGGTTTGGAATTCACCCCTCCACTTT
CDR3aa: CASSQGVWNSPLHF

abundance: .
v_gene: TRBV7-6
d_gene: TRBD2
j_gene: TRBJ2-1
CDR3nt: TGTGCCAGCAGCCCGAGGCTATCGGGGGGTGAGCAGTTCTTC
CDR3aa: CASSPRLSGGEQFF

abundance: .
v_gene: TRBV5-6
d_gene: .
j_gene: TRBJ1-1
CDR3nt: TGTGCCAGCAGCGCCAGCACATACACTGAAGCTTTCTTT
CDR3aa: CASSASTYTEAFF

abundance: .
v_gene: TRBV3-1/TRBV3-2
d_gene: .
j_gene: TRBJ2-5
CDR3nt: TGTGCCAGCAGCCAAGTCCGTCGGGATCGGGAGACCCAGTACTTC
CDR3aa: CASSQVRRDRETQYF

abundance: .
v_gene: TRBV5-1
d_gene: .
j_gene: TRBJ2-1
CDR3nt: TGCGCCAGCAGCTTATCCGGGGGCGGCTCCTACAATGAGCAGTTCTTC
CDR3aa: CASSLSGGGSYNEQFF

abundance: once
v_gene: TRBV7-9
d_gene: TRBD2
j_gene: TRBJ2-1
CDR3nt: TGTGCCAGCAGCTATCCACCGTGGGCTAGCGGGGGGGAAGATGAGCAGTTCTTC
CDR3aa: CASSYPPWASGGEDEQFF

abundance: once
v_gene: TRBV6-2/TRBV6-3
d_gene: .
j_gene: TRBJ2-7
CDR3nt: TGTGCCAGCAGTTACCGAGGGGGGGGGCCTTACGAGCAGTACTTC
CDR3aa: CASSYRGGGPYEQYF

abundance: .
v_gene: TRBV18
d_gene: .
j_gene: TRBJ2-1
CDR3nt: TGTGCCAGCTCACCAACGGTCGGACACAATGAGCAGTTCTTC
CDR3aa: CASSPTVGHNEQFF

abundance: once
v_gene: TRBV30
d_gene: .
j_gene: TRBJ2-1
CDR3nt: TGTGCCTGGTCCCGGGACACGTACAATGAGCAGTTCTTC
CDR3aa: CAWSRDTYNEQFF

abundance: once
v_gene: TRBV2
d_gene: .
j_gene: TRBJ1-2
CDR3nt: TGTGCCAGCACCCCCCAGATCTCCTATGGCTACACCTTC
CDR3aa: CASTPQISYGYTF

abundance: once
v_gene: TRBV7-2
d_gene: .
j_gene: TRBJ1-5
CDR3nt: TGTGCCAGCAGCCAAGGGAAGCTTTGGTCGCCCCAGCATTTT
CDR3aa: CASSQGKLWSPQHF

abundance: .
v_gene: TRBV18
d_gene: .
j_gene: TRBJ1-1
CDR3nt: TGTGCCAGCTCACCACCTCTGAACACTGAAGCTTTCTTT
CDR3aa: CASSPPLNTEAFF

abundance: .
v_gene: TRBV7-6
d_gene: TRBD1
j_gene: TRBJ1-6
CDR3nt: TGTGCCAGCAGCCCGGGACAGGGGGCTCGATCACCCCTCCACTTT
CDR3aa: CASSPGQGARSPLHF

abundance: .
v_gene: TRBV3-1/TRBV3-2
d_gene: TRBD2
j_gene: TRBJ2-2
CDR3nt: TGTGCCAGCAGCCGACGGACTAGCGGGGTCACCGGGGAGCTGTTTTTT
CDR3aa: CASSRRTSGVTGELFF

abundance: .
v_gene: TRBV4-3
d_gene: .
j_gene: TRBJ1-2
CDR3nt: TGCGCCAGCAGCCAAGATTTCGGCACAGGCTACACCTTC
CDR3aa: CASSQDFGTGYTF

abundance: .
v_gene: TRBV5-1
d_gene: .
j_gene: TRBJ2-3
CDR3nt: TGCGCCAGCAGCTTTAGAGCAGATACGCAGTATTTT
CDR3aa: CASSFRADTQYF

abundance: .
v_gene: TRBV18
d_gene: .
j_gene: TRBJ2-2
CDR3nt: TGTGCCAGCTCACCAACGGGGGCCGGGACCGGGGAGCTGTTTTTT
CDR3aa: CASSPTGAGTGELFF

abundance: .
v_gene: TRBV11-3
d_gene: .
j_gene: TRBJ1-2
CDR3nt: TGTGCCAGCAGCTTACGGGGCCTCTATGGCTACACCTTC
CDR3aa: CASSLRGLYGYTF

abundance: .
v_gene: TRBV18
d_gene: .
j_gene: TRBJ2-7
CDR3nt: TGTGCCAGCTCACCTGAGACAAACGAGCAGTACTTC
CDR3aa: CASSPETNEQYF

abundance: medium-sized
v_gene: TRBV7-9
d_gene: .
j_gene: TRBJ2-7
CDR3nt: TGTGCCAGCAGCTTAGAATACGAGCAGTACTTC
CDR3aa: CASSLEYEQYF

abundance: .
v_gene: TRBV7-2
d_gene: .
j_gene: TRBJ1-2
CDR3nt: TGTGCCAGCAGCTTATTGGCCAGGAGAGACTACACCTTC
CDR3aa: CASSLLARRDYTF

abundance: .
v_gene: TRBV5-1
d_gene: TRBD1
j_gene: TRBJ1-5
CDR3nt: TGCGCCAGCCAACTGACAGGGGGCAATCAGCCCCAGCATTTT
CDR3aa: CASQLTGGNQPQHF

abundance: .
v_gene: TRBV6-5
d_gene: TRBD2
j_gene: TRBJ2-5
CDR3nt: TGTGCCAGCAGCGTCCGGGGGGGGCGTGAGACCCAGTACTTC
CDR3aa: CASSVRGGRETQYF